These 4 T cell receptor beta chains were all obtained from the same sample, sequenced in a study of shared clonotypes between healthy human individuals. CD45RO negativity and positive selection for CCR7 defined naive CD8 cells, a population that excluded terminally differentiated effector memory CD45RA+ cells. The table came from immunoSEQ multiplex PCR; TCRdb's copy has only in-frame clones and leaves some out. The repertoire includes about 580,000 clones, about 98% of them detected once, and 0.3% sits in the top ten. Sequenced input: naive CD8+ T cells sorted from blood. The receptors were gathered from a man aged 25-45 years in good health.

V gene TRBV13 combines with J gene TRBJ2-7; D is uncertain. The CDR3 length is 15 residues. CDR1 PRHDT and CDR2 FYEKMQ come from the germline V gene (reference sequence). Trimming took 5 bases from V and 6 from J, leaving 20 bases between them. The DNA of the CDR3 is TGTGCCAGCAGCCCTGGTCCCCTGCGAGGTAGCGAGCAGTACTTC. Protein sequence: CASSPGPLRGSEQYF.

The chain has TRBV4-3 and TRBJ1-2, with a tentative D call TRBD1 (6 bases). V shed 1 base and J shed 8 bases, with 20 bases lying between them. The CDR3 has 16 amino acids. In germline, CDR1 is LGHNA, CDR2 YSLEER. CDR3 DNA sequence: TGCGCCAGCAGCCAAGGAGTAAGGGACATCTCCTACGGCTACACCTTC. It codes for CASSQGVRDISYGYTF.

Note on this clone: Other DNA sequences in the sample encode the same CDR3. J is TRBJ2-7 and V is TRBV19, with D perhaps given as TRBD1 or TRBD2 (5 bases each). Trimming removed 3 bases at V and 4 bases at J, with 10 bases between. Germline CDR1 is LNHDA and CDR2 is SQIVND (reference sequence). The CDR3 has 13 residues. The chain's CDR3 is CASSIRDGYEQYF. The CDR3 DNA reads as TGTGCCAGTAGTATTAGGGACGGGTACGAGCAGTACTTC.

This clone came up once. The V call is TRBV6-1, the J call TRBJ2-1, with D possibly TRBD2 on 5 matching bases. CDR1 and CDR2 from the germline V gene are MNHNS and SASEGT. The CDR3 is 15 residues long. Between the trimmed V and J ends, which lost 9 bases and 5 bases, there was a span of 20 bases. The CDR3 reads CASEERVRADNEQFF. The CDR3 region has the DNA TGTGCCAGTGAGGAGAGGGTGCGAGCTGACAATGAGCAGTTCTTC.